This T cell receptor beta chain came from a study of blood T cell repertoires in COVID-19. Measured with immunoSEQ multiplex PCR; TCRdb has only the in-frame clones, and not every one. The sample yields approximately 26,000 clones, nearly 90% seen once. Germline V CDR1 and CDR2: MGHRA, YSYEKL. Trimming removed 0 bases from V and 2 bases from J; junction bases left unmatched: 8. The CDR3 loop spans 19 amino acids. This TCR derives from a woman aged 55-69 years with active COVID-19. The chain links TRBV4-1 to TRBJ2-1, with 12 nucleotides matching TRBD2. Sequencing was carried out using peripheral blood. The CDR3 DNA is TGCGCCAGCAGCCAAGATGGGGCTAGCGGGAGGGCCACCTACAATGAGCAGTTCTTC. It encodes CASSQDGASGRATYNEQFF.